This TCR beta chain stems from a study of T cells of healthy individuals (dated by TCRdb to about 2018). The cysteine opens and the phenylalanine closes a CDR3 of 12 amino acids. Only the CDR3 portion is preserved as DNA: 36 bases, with reading frame beginning at the first base. CDR1 and CDR2 (GTSNPN, SVGIG) derive from the germline V gene (reference sequence). At the junction V is shortened by 0 bases and J by 8 bases, with 10 bases in between. Library method: 5' RACE. The run used an Illumina MiSeq. Using fastp at Q25 and MiXCR, TCRdb reprocessed the public reads and kept productive beta chains. CDR3 protein duplicates are merged, each entry listing the most common genes and DNA. A total of 65,000 to 95,000 distinct CDR3 sequences appear in this sample, roughly 5% of them only once. Around 6.9% of the sample is held by the ten biggest clonotypes. As to this clonotype: What this receptor recognizes is not known. Per-base qualities were not stored, and no clone one base away is much larger.

This sequence originates from a female donor in good health. In this chain, TRBV30 is recombined with TRBJ1-1; the D gene assignment is ambiguous. The CDR3 sequence is CAWSVVSGEAFF. The DNA reads TGTGCCTGGAGTGTAGTCTCAGGCGAAGCTTTCTTT.